The 10 T cell receptor beta chains presented below share a single source sample, sequenced in a study of T cells after yellow fever vaccination. Each CDR3 protein is one row after TCRdb ran MiXCR on the 5' RACE reads. The sample shows hundreds of thousands of distinct CDR3 sequences, approximately 9% of them seen only once. The input for sequencing was PBMCs, taken on the day of the first yellow fever vaccination. The receptors were gathered from a man younger than 35 who received the YFV17D yellow fever vaccine.

The chain has TRBV12-3 or TRBV12-4 and TRBJ2-1, with a weak D call TRBD2 (6 bases). V lost 5 bases to trimming and J lost 7 bases, with 18 bases between them. The CDR3 totals 15 residues. The CDR3 loop reads CASSPGGAGQNEQFF. CDR3 nucleotide sequence: TGTGCCAGCAGTCCCGGAGGGGCAGGACAAAATGAGCAGTTCTTC.

This clonotype showed up just a few times. The V and J genes are TRBV30 and TRBJ2-7; unclear D gene. V was shortened by 1 base and J by 4 bases, with 5 bases between the two germline ends. Per the germline V gene, CDR1 is GTSNPN and CDR2 is SVGIG (reference sequence). This CDR3 comprises 11 residues. The CDR3 DNA sequence: TGTGCCTGGAGTGAACTTTACGAGCAGTACTTC. Translation gives CAWSELYEQYF.

In its sample, this clonotype was seen a few times. This chain connects TRBV6-5 to TRBJ2-2, with no clear D. V dropped 2 bases and J dropped 8 bases, with 12 bases sitting between them. Germline CDR1 and CDR2: MNHEY and SVGAGI. This CDR3 region has 14 residues. In nucleotides, the CDR3 is TGTGCCAGCAGTTACACCGGGTTGGGTGGGGAGCTGTTTTTT. The encoded protein is CASSYTGLGGELFF.

The rearrangement links TRBV20-1 to TRBJ1-3; 10 positions agree with TRBD1. The ends lost 2 bases at V and 4 bases at J; junction bases unmatched: 5. Germline V gene lookup returns CDR1 DFQATT and CDR2 SNEGSKA (reference sequence). CDR3 size: 15 residues. The CDR3 loop is CSARLTGGFGNTIYF. The CDR3 DNA follows: TGCAGTGCTAGATTGACAGGGGGCTTCGGAAACACCATATATTTT.

This clonotype occurred a few times. The rearrangement links TRBV7-3 to TRBJ2-7; no definite D call. V gave up 4 bases and J gave up 1 base, with 14 bases separating them. Germline CDR1 reads SGHTA; CDR2 reads FQGTGA. The CDR3 is 15 residues long. The CDR3 DNA reads as TGTGCCAGCAGCTCCCCACCGGTGGGATCCTACGAGCAGTACTTC. It yields the protein CASSSPPVGSYEQYF.

V is TRBV14 and J is TRBJ2-6, with a possible D match to TRBD1 (6 bases). Trimming shortened V by 6 bases and J by 0 bases, and 12 bases separated the two germline ends. The CDR3 length is 16 residues. CDR1 and CDR2 (germline): SGHDN, FVKESK. For the CDR3, the DNA is TGTGCCAGCAGTCACAACAGGGCCTCTGGGGCCAACGTCCTGACTTTC. Its protein is CASSHNRASGANVLTF.

This clonotype was observed many times. V gene TRBV5-1 combines with J gene TRBJ1-3; no clear D gene. Trimming left V 5 bases short and J 0 bases short, with 12 bases between. Germline V gene lookup returns CDR1 SGHRS and CDR2 YFSETQ. The CDR3 is 15 residues long. DNA for the CDR3: TGCGCCAGCAGAGCGGGCCAAATCTCTGGAAACACCATATATTTT. Translating it yields CASRAGQISGNTIYF.

This clonotype was seen repeatedly, ten times or more. The V and J genes are TRBV5-1 and TRBJ2-1; D is perhaps TRBD1 (5 bases). V was pared by 0 bases and J by 8 bases, with 6 bases between. The CDR3 has 12 amino acids. The germline CDR1 and CDR2 sequences are SGHRS and YFSETQ. The DNA of the CDR3 is TGCGCCAGCAGCTTGGAAGGGGATGAGCAGTTCTTC. This codes for CASSLEGDEQFF.

V is TRBV18 and J is TRBJ2-7, with 7 nucleotides matching TRBD1. The CDR3 runs to 15 residues. The V gene's germline CDR1 is KGHSH and CDR2 LQKENI. V was clipped by 0 bases and J by 4 bases; unmatched bases: 6. The DNA for the CDR3 is TGTGCCAGCTCACCACCAGAGGGGGCAGGGTACGAGCAGTACGTC. It encodes CASSPPEGAGYEQYV.

The V and J genes are TRBV5-8 and TRBJ2-7; a possible D gene is TRBD1 (6 bases). The CDR3 covers 14 residues. Between the trimmed V and J ends, which lost 1 base and 2 bases, there was a span of 10 bases. Germline CDR1 SGHTS, CDR2 YDEGEE. In DNA form, the CDR3 reads TGTGCCAGCAGCTTGTACAGGGCGACCTACGAGCAGTACTTC. It specifies CASSLYRATYEQYF.